Below, 21 T cell receptor beta chains from the same sample are listed, as sequenced in a study of T cell responses to AZD1222 COVID-19 vaccine. Only in-frame clones appear in the TCRdb table, and some are missing; sequencing was by immunoSEQ multiplex PCR. The table has 150,000 to 200,000 clones, 88% seen once. The sample consisted of peripheral blood, taken 28 days after the second AZD1222 dose. The source is an adult who received the AZD1222 COVID-19 vaccine.

The rearrangement links TRBV7-2 to TRBJ2-1, with 9 bases identical to TRBD2. CDR3 length: 15 residues. Trimming took 1 base from V and 3 from J; bases not matched to a gene: 1. CDR1 and CDR2 from the germline V gene are SGHTA and FQGNSA. CDR3 DNA: TGTGCCAGCAGCTTAGGACTAGCGGACTACAATGAGCAGTTCTTC. Translation gives CASSLGLADYNEQFF. The full variable domain, completed using reference TRBV7-2 and TRBJ2-1, is GAGVSQSPSNKVTEKGKDVELRCDPISGHTALYWYRQSLGQGLEFLIYFQGNSAPDKSGLPSDRFSAERTGGSVSTLTIQRTQQEDSAVYLCASSLGLADYNEQFFGPGTRLTVL.

The chain couples TRBV2 to TRBJ2-3; 8 bases fit TRBD2. Germline trimming cut 3 bases from V and 0 bases from J; bases unmatched to any gene: 8. Germline CDR1 is SNHLY and CDR2 is FYNNEI. The CDR3 spans 17 residues. The CDR3 reads CASSDGLAEISTDTQYF. CDR3 bases: TGTGCCAGCAGTGACGGACTAGCCGAGATTAGCACAGATACGCAGTATTTT.

This chain uses TRBV19 with TRBJ2-5; 11 bases are a match to TRBD1. J lost 1 base, V lost 6 bases, and 4 bases had no gene match. CDR3 size: 15 residues. Per the germline V gene, CDR1 is LNHDA and CDR2 is SQIVND (reference sequence). CDR3 protein: CASRSGTGGQETQYF. The CDR3 DNA is TGTGCCAGTAGGTCCGGGACAGGGGGCCAAGAGACCCAGTACTTC.

This chain uses TRBV7-3 with TRBJ1-1; D unresolved. Trimming took off 0 bases at V and 2 bases at J, with 10 bases between the two ends. The CDR3 runs 15 residues. CDR1 and CDR2 from the germline V gene are SGHTA and FQGTGA. The CDR3 sequence: CASSLTAGPNTEAFF. In DNA form, the CDR3 reads TGTGCCAGCAGCTTAACGGCAGGCCCCAACACTGAAGCTTTCTTT.

The chain combines TRBV19 with TRBJ2-7; 7 nucleotides line up with TRBD2. The germline V gene has CDR1 LNHDA and CDR2 SQIVND (reference sequence). There are 15 residues in the CDR3. V lost 3 bases and J lost 7; bases outside the gene matches: 12. The CDR3 sequence is CASSIEAGDAGEQYF. CDR3 sequence (DNA): TGTGCCAGTAGTATTGAGGCGGGAGATGCAGGGGAGCAGTACTTC.

This chain uses TRBV6-1 with TRBJ1-5; perhaps TRBD1 as D (5 bases). This CDR3 comprises 15 residues. The V gene's germline CDR1 is MNHNS and CDR2 SASEGT. V dropped 2 bases and J dropped 7 bases, with 15 bases sitting between them. CDR3 in DNA: TGTGCCAGCAGTGAAAGGGGACCGCTCAGCCAGCCCCAGCATTTT. Translated: CASSERGPLSQPQHF.

The gene calls are TRBV19 and TRBJ2-6; perhaps TRBD2 as D (6 bases). Germline V lookup: CDR1 LNHDA, CDR2 SQIVND (reference sequence). The CDR3 extends over 18 amino acids. V was cut by 5 bases and J by 2 bases, with 19 bases left in between. CDR3 protein: CASSRGWSSYPGANVLTF. CDR3 DNA sequence: TGTGCCAGTAGTCGGGGGTGGTCTAGTTATCCTGGGGCCAACGTCCTGACTTTC.

V usage is TRBV10-3 and J usage is TRBJ2-3; D is unresolved. The V gene's germline CDR1 is ENHRY and CDR2 SYGVKD. Between the trimmed V and J ends, which lost 3 bases and 3 bases, there was a span of 4 bases. CDR3 size: 12 residues. The CDR3 DNA reads as TGTGCCATCAGTGATATTACAGATACGCAGTATTTT. Translated: CAISDITDTQYF.

V and J are TRBV7-3 and TRBJ1-1; 9 positions agree with TRBD1. The CDR3 contains 19 residues. Germline V gives CDR1 SGHTA, CDR2 FQGTGA. J gave up 1 base and V 1 base, and 13 bases lay outside the gene matches. The CDR3 DNA sequence: TGTGCCAGCAGCTTAATGCCATCACGGGACAGGGTGGGGAACACTGAAGCTTTCTTT. This sequence encodes CASSLMPSRDRVGNTEAFF.

The gene calls are TRBV28 and TRBJ2-2, with 9 nucleotides matching TRBD2. The CDR3 consists of 17 residues. V lost 2 bases, J lost 3 bases, and 7 bases stayed unmatched. Per germline, CDR1 MDHEN and CDR2 SYDVKM. CDR3 region: CASSLAGTSSYTGELFF. For the CDR3, the DNA is TGTGCCAGCAGTTTAGCCGGGACTAGCAGTTACACCGGGGAGCTGTTTTTT.

The chain joins TRBV3-1 (or the pseudogene TRBV3-2) to TRBJ2-1; 8 nucleotides align to TRBD2. Germline V lookup: CDR1 LGHDT, CDR2 YNNKEL (reference sequence). The CDR3 runs 16 residues. The V gene end was trimmed by 4 bases and the J gene end by 6 bases; junction bases not matched to a gene: 11. The CDR3 is CASSLRTSGGVNEQFF. The CDR3 nucleotides are TGTGCCAGCAGCCTTAGAACTAGCGGAGGGGTCAATGAGCAGTTCTTC.

CDR3 in amino acids: CASSLGGALWTSGSTYEQYF. The CDR3 region has the DNA TGTGCCAGCAGCTTAGGAGGGGCCCTATGGACTAGCGGGTCGACCTACGAGCAGTACTTC. The chain carries TRBV7-8 and TRBJ2-7; 11 bases are a match to TRBD2. Germline V gene lookup returns CDR1 SGHVS and CDR2 FQNEAQ. J gave up 2 bases and V 1 base, and 16 bases lay outside the gene matches. The length of the CDR3 is 20 residues.

The rearrangement links TRBV7-9 to TRBJ2-7, with TRBD2 identical over 9 bases. Unmatched junction bases numbered 12, after V lost 4 bases and J lost 5 bases. Germline V gives CDR1 SEHNR, CDR2 FQNEAQ (reference sequence). The CDR3 is 16 residues long. This CDR3 reads CASSSDLAGRFDEQYF. CDR3 in DNA: TGTGCCAGCAGCTCCGACCTAGCGGGAAGGTTTGACGAGCAGTACTTC.

The genes are TRBV7-9 and TRBJ2-5; D is possibly TRBD2 (6 bases). Germline CDR1 and CDR2: SEHNR and FQNEAQ (reference sequence). The CDR3 totals 16 residues. The V and J ends lost 1 base and 4 bases respectively, with 16 bases between them. Here the CDR3 DNA reads TGTGCCAGCAGCTTAGAGCTAGCGCCCCTCGGAGAGACCCAGTACTTC. Its translation: CASSLELAPLGETQYF.

V and J are TRBV7-8 and TRBJ2-3, with TRBD2 as a possible D gene (6 bases). The V end lost 5 bases, the J end lost 10 bases, and 13 bases lay between the germline ends. The germline V gene encodes CDR1 SGHVS and CDR2 FQNEAQ. The CDR3 totals 12 residues. CDR3 bases: TGTGCCAGCAGCCCGACTAGAACGGCGCAGTATTTT. The encoded protein is CASSPTRTAQYF.

The chain uses TRBV10-3 and TRBJ2-1; TRBD2 matches 12 bases. V trimming: 3 bases; J trimming: 6 bases; junction bases outside the gene matches: 6. Looked up from germline, CDR1 is ENHRY and CDR2 is SYGVKD. The CDR3 covers 16 residues. The CDR3 spells CAISDPTSGSGNEQFF. The CDR3 DNA reads TGTGCCATCAGTGACCCGACTAGCGGGAGCGGCAATGAGCAGTTCTTC.

This chain joins TRBV28 and TRBJ1-1, with TRBD1 as a possible D gene (5 bases). The CDR3 spans 14 residues. Germline assignment: CDR1 MDHEN and CDR2 SYDVKM. Trimming stripped 7 bases from V and 5 bases from J, with 17 bases between. CDR3 in DNA: TGTGCCAGCACCCCGCAATTAAAGGGGACTGAAGCTTTCTTT. This codes for CASTPQLKGTEAFF.

V is TRBV5-6 and J is TRBJ2-1, with TRBD2 matching over 10 bases. CDR1 and CDR2 (germline): SGHDT, YYEEEE. The trim removed 4 bases at V and 2 bases at J, leaving 6 bases unmatched. The CDR3 runs 16 residues. The CDR3 loop is CASSPRGTSAYNEQFF. CDR3 nucleotides: TGTGCCAGCAGCCCCCGAGGGACTAGCGCCTACAATGAGCAGTTCTTC.

The rearrangement uses TRBV18 and TRBJ2-7, with D tentatively TRBD1 (6 bases). Per germline, CDR1 KGHSH and CDR2 LQKENI. The CDR3 spans 16 residues. The V end lost 2 bases, the J end lost 6 bases, and 20 bases lay between the germline ends. The CDR3 is CASSPSPALQGLEQYF. CDR3 nucleotide sequence: TGTGCCAGCTCACCAAGTCCCGCCCTTCAGGGGCTCGAGCAGTACTTC.

The table lists this clone with a count of one. The chain uses TRBV6-6 and TRBJ1-5; 8 bases are shared with TRBD1. With V trimmed by 2 bases and J by 2 bases, 5 bases remained unmatched. Germline V gives CDR1 MNHNY, CDR2 SVGAGI (reference sequence). The CDR3 extends over 16 amino acids. This chain's CDR3 is CASSYPDRVGNQPQHF. The CDR3 coding sequence is TGTGCCAGCAGTTACCCGGACAGGGTTGGCAATCAGCCCCAGCATTTT.

The chain recombines TRBV9 with TRBJ2-1, with 10 bases matching TRBD2. The CDR3 consists of 16 residues. Germline loops: CDR1 SGDLS, CDR2 YYNGEE. The V and J ends lost 4 bases and 5 bases, in that order; junction bases with no gene match: 9. CDR3 in DNA: TGTGCCAGCAGCTTTGGGAGCAGCGGGAGGGACAATGAGCAGTTCTTC. Protein sequence: CASSFGSSGRDNEQFF.